This T cell receptor (beta chain) was sequenced for a study of T cells in localized non-small cell lung cancer. As to this clone: No antigen is known for it.

Whole-study findings and limits: Investigators sequenced only a single tumor region, leaving heterogeneity possible.

The data were produced by immunoSEQ multiplex PCR, yet TCRdb's version contains in-frame clones alone and is incomplete. The sample yields more than 70,000 clones, approximately 84% seen once. With 8 bases clipped from V and 3 bases from J, the junction kept 9 bases outside the gene matches. The CDR3 sequence is 15 residues long. Per germline, CDR1 MNHEY and CDR2 SMNVEV (reference sequence). This TCR was sampled from a man aged 35 to 69 with stage I lung adenocarcinoma. The sequenced sample was peripheral blood, obtained before any cancer treatment. The chain recombines TRBV27 with TRBJ2-7, with 11 positions matching TRBD1. The CDR3 region is CASSLQGQGDYEQYF. The CDR3 DNA reads as TGTGCCAGCTCCTTACAGGGACAGGGGGACTACGAGCAGTACTTC.